These 18 T cell receptor beta chains were sequenced from one sample in a study of blood T cell repertoires in COVID-19. Sequencing used immunoSEQ multiplex PCR; TCRdb keeps in-frame clones, though not all of them. The table has around 280,000 clones, about 85% seen once. Sequenced input: peripheral blood. The receptors derive from a woman aged 45-59 years who had recovered from COVID-19.

The rearrangement joins TRBV5-6 to TRBJ2-7; TRBD1 matches at 10 bases. This CDR3 is built from 15 residues. The germline CDR1 and CDR2 sequences are SGHDT and YYEEEE. After removal of 2 bases from V and 6 bases from J, the junction contained 8 bases not matched to a gene. This CDR3 reads CASSFGDRGGGEQYF. The DNA for the CDR3 is TGTGCCAGCAGCTTTGGGGACAGGGGAGGAGGCGAGCAGTACTTC. Full variable domain (rest looked up from reference TRBV5-6 and TRBJ2-7): DAGVTQSPTHLIKTRGQQVTLRCSPKSGHDTVSWYQQALGQGPQFIFQYYEEEERQRGNFPDRFSGHQFPNYSSELNVNALLLGDSALYLCASSFGDRGGGEQYFGPGTRLTVT.

The V call is TRBV10-2, the J call TRBJ1-6; D call uncertain. Trimming cost V 2 bases and J 0 bases, with 11 bases left between them. Germline V gene lookup returns CDR1 WSHSY and CDR2 SAAADI. The CDR3 totals 17 residues. This CDR3 reads CASSETLRSSYNSPLHF. The CDR3 bases are TGCGCCAGCAGTGAGACGCTCCGGAGCTCCTATAATTCACCCCTCCACTTT.

Only one count was recorded for this clone. The chain links TRBV7-9 to TRBJ2-7, with D possibly matching TRBD2 (5 bases). V was trimmed by 5 bases and J by 2 bases, leaving 19 bases between them. The CDR3 spans 16 residues. Germline CDR1 is SEHNR and CDR2 is FQNEAQ (reference sequence). CDR3 in DNA: TGTGCCAGCAGCCCCGGAGGTGGCCAGGACCCCTACGAGCAGTACTTC. This encodes CASSPGGGQDPYEQYF. Drawing the rest from reference TRBV7-9 and TRBJ2-7, the complete variable domain is DTGVSQNPRHKITKRGQNVTFRCDPISEHNRLYWYRQTLGQGPEFLTYFQNEAQLEKSRLLSDRFSAERPKGSFSTLEIQRTEQGDSAMYLCASSPGGGQDPYEQYFGPGTRLTVT.

The chain uses TRBV19 and TRBJ1-5; D is unclear. Germline-derived CDR1 and CDR2 are LNHDA and SQIVND (reference sequence). V lost 7 bases to trimming and J lost 3 bases, with 19 bases between them. The CDR3 has 16 amino acids. Here the CDR3 DNA reads TGTGCCAGTACCTTGGGGAGGGTAGGGATCAATCAGCCCCAGCATTTT. This gives the protein CASTLGRVGINQPQHF.

The chain joins TRBV28 to TRBJ1-5, with 9 positions matching TRBD1. Germline-derived CDR1 and CDR2 are MDHEN and SYDVKM. CDR3 length: 14 amino acids. The ends lost 4 bases at V and 6 bases at J; junction bases unmatched: 4. CDR3 residues: CASSYGQGRQPQHF. CDR3 sequence (DNA): TGTGCCAGCAGTTACGGACAGGGGCGTCAGCCCCAGCATTTT.

The chain combines TRBV13 with TRBJ1-1; tentative D call: TRBD1 (6 bases). There are 15 residues in the CDR3. Germline V lookup: CDR1 PRHDT, CDR2 FYEKMQ (reference sequence). The V end lost 0 bases, the J end lost 3 bases, and 11 bases lay between the germline ends. CDR3 DNA sequence: TGTGCCAGCAGCTTAGGTACAGGGCTCTACACTGAAGCTTTCTTT. Translation gives CASSLGTGLYTEAFF.

The chain is built from TRBV3-1 (or the pseudogene TRBV3-2) and TRBJ2-5, with 8 bases matching TRBD2. Unmatched junction bases numbered 5, after V lost 5 bases and J lost 6 bases. Germline V lookup: CDR1 LGHDT, CDR2 YNNKEL (reference sequence). This CDR3 spans 13 amino acids. CDR3 bases: TGTGCCAGCAGCACCCGGGGGGGACAGACCCAGTACTTC. It yields the protein CASSTRGGQTQYF.

The J gene is TRBJ1-3, the V gene TRBV3-1 (or the pseudogene TRBV3-2); TRBD1 agrees at 11 bases. Germline-derived CDR1 and CDR2 are LGHDT and YNNKEL (reference sequence). Trimming cost V 4 bases and J 0 bases; bases outside gene matches: 5. The CDR3 sequence is 17 residues long. The CDR3 DNA reads as TGTGCCAGCAGCCGAGGGACAGGGGGAATCTCTGGAAACACCATATATTTT. Its translation: CASSRGTGGISGNTIYF.

The gene calls are TRBV6-5 and TRBJ1-1, with unresolved D. This CDR3 is 12 amino acids long. Looked up from germline, CDR1 is MNHEY and CDR2 is SVGAGI. V was clipped by 6 bases and J by 1 base, with 6 bases between them. The CDR3 protein is CASRGANTEAFF. DNA for the CDR3: TGTGCCAGCAGGGGCGCGAACACTGAAGCTTTCTTT.

This chain uses TRBV10-3 with TRBJ2-2; 9 bases are shared with TRBD1. Germline V lookup: CDR1 ENHRY, CDR2 SYGVKD. V lost 6 bases and J lost 0; bases outside the gene matches: 5. This CDR3 spans 16 amino acids. As DNA, the CDR3 is TGTGCCATCAGCAAAGGACAGGGGACGAACACCGGGGAGCTGTTTTTT. Protein: CAISKGQGTNTGELFF.

The gene calls are TRBV7-2 and TRBJ2-7; 13 bases agree with TRBD2. J lost 3 bases, V lost 2 bases, and 10 bases had no gene match. The germline CDR1 and CDR2 sequences are SGHTA and FQGNSA. The length of the CDR3 is 18 residues. Here the CDR3 DNA reads TGTGCCAGCAGCTTATATGTCTTTGGACTAGCGGGAGTCTACGAGCAGTACTTC. Protein: CASSLYVFGLAGVYEQYF.

V is TRBV7-2 and J is TRBJ1-5, with D perhaps matching TRBD1 (5 bases). CDR3 size: 17 residues. V was shortened by 2 bases and J by 0 bases, with 14 bases between the two germline ends. CDR1 and CDR2 (germline): SGHTA, FQGNSA. The CDR3 spells CASSLRQGLYSNQPQHF. The CDR3 DNA sequence: TGTGCCAGCAGCTTACGGCAGGGACTGTATAGCAATCAGCCCCAGCATTTT. The entire variable domain, with the rest obtained from reference TRBV7-2 and TRBJ1-5, is as follows: GAGVSQSPSNKVTEKGKDVELRCDPISGHTALYWYRQSLGQGLEFLIYFQGNSAPDKSGLPSDRFSAERTGGSVSTLTIQRTQQEDSAVYLCASSLRQGLYSNQPQHFGDGTRLSIL.

This chain connects TRBV9 to TRBJ2-3, with D maybe TRBD2 (5 bases). Germline V gives CDR1 SGDLS, CDR2 YYNGEE. The length of the CDR3 is 13 residues. V lost 7 bases to trimming and J lost 6 bases, with 15 bases between them. This CDR3 is CASGSRDMDTQYF. The DNA for the CDR3 is TGTGCCAGCGGGTCGAGGGATATGGATACGCAGTATTTT.

This clone was seen just once. The V gene is TRBV6-2 or TRBV6-3, the J gene TRBJ2-7; TRBD2 agrees at 12 bases. With V trimmed by 5 bases and J by 0 bases, 5 bases remained unmatched. The CDR3 has 16 amino acids. Germline loops: CDR1 MNHEY, CDR2 SVGEGT. The CDR3 coding sequence is TGTGCCAGCAGTGACCCTAGCGGGAGGGCCTCCTACGAGCAGTACTTC. Translation gives CASSDPSGRASYEQYF.

The chain couples TRBV6-2 or TRBV6-3 to TRBJ1-6, with D perhaps matching TRBD1 (6 bases). The CDR3 has 17 amino acids. Between the trimmed V and J ends, which lost 5 bases and 9 bases, there was a span of 23 bases. Germline CDR1 is MNHEY and CDR2 is SVGEGT. The CDR3: CASSKFTGTINRSPLHF. The DNA for the CDR3 is TGTGCCAGCAGTAAATTCACCGGGACAATAAATCGTTCACCCCTCCACTTT.

The chain links TRBV4-3 to TRBJ1-1; D gene uncertain. Between the trimmed V and J ends, which lost 6 bases and 1 base, there was a span of 15 bases. Germline V gene sequence: CDR1 LGHNA, CDR2 YSLEER. CDR3 length equals 15 residues. The CDR3 region is CASSNPPTGNTEAFF. The CDR3 nucleotides are TGCGCCAGCAGTAATCCCCCCACGGGGAACACTGAAGCTTTCTTT.

The rearrangement uses TRBV5-1 and TRBJ1-2, with D maybe TRBD1 (6 bases). Per the germline V gene, CDR1 is SGHRS and CDR2 is YFSETQ. Trimming took 4 bases from V and 6 from J, leaving 16 bases between them. This CDR3 spans 14 amino acids. In DNA, the CDR3 is TGCGCCAGCAGCCGGACAGCATTAAATGATGGCTACACCTTC. Its translation is CASSRTALNDGYTF.

The chain recombines TRBV19 with TRBJ2-7; the D gene is possibly TRBD2 (6 bases). V was shortened by 5 bases and J by 4 bases, with 15 bases between the two germline ends. The CDR3 sequence is 14 residues long. The germline CDR1 and CDR2 sequences are LNHDA and SQIVND (reference sequence). The CDR3 loop is CASSPRDWSYEQYF. CDR3 nucleotide sequence: TGTGCCAGTAGTCCACGGGACTGGAGTTACGAGCAGTACTTC.